This T cell receptor (beta chain) was identified during a study of blood T cell repertoires in COVID-19. As for the study in general: From the United States, Italy and Spain came samples of acute and convalescent COVID-19.

Study processing details: Reference gene primers were amplified, and this amplification served to estimate nucleated cell counts. Produced via immunoSEQ multiplex PCR; TCRdb's table is partial and in-frame only. Clone size and the V and J calls come from that table; the DNA yielded D and trimming. The profile shows 400,000 to 550,000 clones, roughly 91% of them singletons. The clonotype originates from a woman aged 25 to 39 with acute or convalescent COVID-19. Material for sequencing was peripheral blood.

The CDR3 region is CASSQSTDFNYGYTF. The CDR3 DNA reads TGTGCCAGCAGCCAAAGCACCGATTTTAACTATGGCTACACCTTC. The chain links TRBV3-1 (or the pseudogene TRBV3-2) to TRBJ1-2; D is ambiguous. Germline V CDR1 and CDR2: LGHDT, YNNKEL (reference sequence). V lost 2 bases to trimming and J lost 1 base, with 11 bases between them. The CDR3 consists of 15 residues.